A single sample gave rise to the 8 T cell receptor beta chains below, sequenced in a study of shared clonotypes between healthy human individuals. The method was immunoSEQ multiplex PCR; TCRdb's version includes in-frame clones alone and lacks a portion of them. Of around 1.6 million clones listed, approximately 98% are singletons. The sample consisted of naive CD4+ T cells sorted from blood. Indicated subset: CD45RA+ positively selected. Source of these receptors: a man aged 25 to 40 in good health.

The rearrangement uses TRBV15 and TRBJ2-7, with a tentative D call TRBD2 (6 bases). The CDR3 runs 16 residues. Looked up from germline, CDR1 is LNHNV and CDR2 is YYDKDF (reference sequence). The V end lost 1 base, the J end lost 0 bases, and 13 bases lay between the germline ends. As DNA, the CDR3 is TGTGCCACCAGCAGAGGGGCGGCGGGAAACTCCTACGAGCAGTACTTC. This codes for CATSRGAAGNSYEQYF.

The V call is TRBV5-4, the J call TRBJ2-7; D remains unclear. Germline values: CDR1 SGHNT, CDR2 YYREEE (reference sequence). V was cut by 0 bases and J by 0 bases, with 10 bases left in between. This CDR3 has 15 residues. The CDR3 protein is CASSLVGRNSYEQYF. The CDR3 region has the DNA TGTGCCAGCAGCTTGGTTGGTAGAAACTCCTACGAGCAGTACTTC.

The J gene is TRBJ1-1, the V gene TRBV5-1; tentative D call: TRBD1 (5 bases). Germline CDR1 and CDR2: SGHRS and YFSETQ. The CDR3 loop spans 13 amino acids. V was trimmed by 1 base and J by 7 bases, leaving 11 bases between them. For the CDR3, the DNA is TGCGCCAGCAGCTTGCTGGTTCAGGGTGAAGCTTTCTTT. Protein: CASSLLVQGEAFF.

Concerning this clone itself: This sample includes further DNA sequences coding for the same CDR3. This sequence joins TRBV7-2 and TRBJ1-5; D ambiguous. CDR3 length: 15 residues. V was shortened by 1 base and J by 3 bases, with 10 bases between the two germline ends. Germline CDR1 and CDR2: SGHTA and FQGNSA. The CDR3 sequence: CASSLVGQSNQPQHF. The CDR3 region has the DNA TGTGCCAGCAGCTTAGTTGGGCAGTCCAATCAGCCCCAGCATTTT.

The chain joins TRBV7-6 to TRBJ1-3, with TRBD1 as a possible D gene (5 bases). Trimming removed 5 bases at V and 4 bases at J, with 18 bases between. The CDR3 is made up of 16 amino acids. Germline CDR1 SGHVS, CDR2 FNYEAQ. CDR3 loop: CASSVVKKGAGNTIYF. The DNA for the CDR3 is TGTGCCAGCAGCGTGGTAAAAAAAGGGGCCGGAAACACCATATATTTT.

The chain employs TRBV11-2 and TRBJ2-3; a weak D match, TRBD2 (6 bases). V lost 5 bases and J 2 bases, leaving 20 bases between the germline ends. There are 17 residues in the CDR3. Germline CDR1 SGHAT, CDR2 FQNNGV. CDR3 sequence reads: CASSGAWGETSTDTQYF. The DNA for the CDR3 is TGTGCCAGCAGCGGAGCTTGGGGGGAAACCTCCACAGATACGCAGTATTTT.

This clone was counted once. Other DNA sequences in the same sample also yield this CDR3. The chain joins TRBV5-1 to TRBJ2-3; 8 nucleotides agree with TRBD2. The CDR3 loop spans 14 amino acids. Germline V gives CDR1 SGHRS, CDR2 YFSETQ. The J segment lost 2 bases and the V segment lost 4 bases, leaving 3 bases of the junction unmatched. CDR3 loop: CASSLLADTDTQYF. The CDR3, as DNA: TGCGCCAGCAGCCTACTAGCGGACACAGATACGCAGTATTTT.

This clone was seen once. This chain connects TRBV6-1 to TRBJ1-5, with D possibly matching TRBD1 (6 bases). This CDR3 comprises 15 residues. The V end lost 0 bases, the J end lost 4 bases, and 10 bases lay between the germline ends. CDR1 is MNHNS and CDR2 is SASEGT in the germline V gene. The CDR3 coding sequence is TGTGCCAGCAGTGAAGCCAGGGGACCAAATCAGCCCCAGCATTTT. It specifies CASSEARGPNQPQHF.